The subject of this entry is one TCR beta chain. Its binding antigen is unknown. Base qualities are not provided; no much larger clone lies one nucleotide away. The data derive from a study of T cell repertoires and leukemia-associated antigens (dated by TCRdb to between 2019 and 2020). In the study overall: About 5.1 to 7 million read pairs and about 3.3 to 5.0 million effective reads were obtained per sample, with 16 million or so effective reads obtained overall. In vitro peptide stimulation of healthy T cells was used with the aim of identifying the antigen recognized by a TCR Vbeta21 clone previously found in CML patients.

Total RNA was extracted from the cultured T cells with TRIzol reagent. TCRbeta libraries were amplified from RNA by 5' rapid amplification of cDNA ends (5'RACE). Library concentration and integrity were checked with Qubit, an Agilent instrument, and quantitative PCR before sequencing. A commercial service provider sequenced the qualified libraries on Illumina HiSeq or MiSeq. The authors processed their data as follows. TCR sequences in each sample were identified with MiXCR version 1.8.2. Qualified clones required a CDR3 longer than four amino acids, an in-frame nucleotide length, and no stop codon. A read containing the complete CDR3 structure was defined as an effective read. RT-PCR with 24 Vbeta primers, GeneScan spectratyping, and Sanger sequencing were used to validate expanded clones. In TCRdb, the public reads were trimmed at Q25 with fastp and aligned with MiXCR, with productive beta chains retained. Rows are combined by CDR3 protein, so each entry shows the most common genes and DNA. The V and J calls and clone size come from TCRdb's table, not from the authors' own analysis. Across this sample there are around 12,000 distinct CDR3 sequences, with over 40% seen only once. Of the sample, about 35% falls within the top ten clones.

As a first step, the CD3+ T cells were left to rest overnight in RPMI 1640 lacking fetal bovine serum, at 2 million to 3 million cells/mL. MACS immunomagnetic beads were used according to the manufacturer's instructions to isolate CD3+ T cells from PBMCs. V is cut back by 4 bases and J by 5 bases, with 9 bases in the junction unmatched. CDR1 and CDR2 were assigned from the germline V gene as SGDLS and YYNGEE. The CDR3 numbers 14 residues from cysteine through phenylalanine. The read is trimmed to its CDR3 DNA, 42 bases read in frame from base 1. Study-level results and caveats: Antigen specificity and function of the expanded clones were not tested directly and required further investigation. No significant differences among the four groups were observed in the numbers of Vbeta genes (about 54), Jbeta genes (around 14), VDJ rearrangements, or unique CDR3s.

Sequencing was performed on CD3+ T cells sorted from blood and cultured. The chain was built from TRBV9 and TRBJ2-7; a stretch of 7 junction bases matches TRBD1. The clonotype comes from a female donor in good health. For the CDR3, the sequence is CASSPTGRPHEQYF. The DNA reads TGTGCCAGCAGCCCGACAGGGAGACCCCACGAGCAGTACTTC.